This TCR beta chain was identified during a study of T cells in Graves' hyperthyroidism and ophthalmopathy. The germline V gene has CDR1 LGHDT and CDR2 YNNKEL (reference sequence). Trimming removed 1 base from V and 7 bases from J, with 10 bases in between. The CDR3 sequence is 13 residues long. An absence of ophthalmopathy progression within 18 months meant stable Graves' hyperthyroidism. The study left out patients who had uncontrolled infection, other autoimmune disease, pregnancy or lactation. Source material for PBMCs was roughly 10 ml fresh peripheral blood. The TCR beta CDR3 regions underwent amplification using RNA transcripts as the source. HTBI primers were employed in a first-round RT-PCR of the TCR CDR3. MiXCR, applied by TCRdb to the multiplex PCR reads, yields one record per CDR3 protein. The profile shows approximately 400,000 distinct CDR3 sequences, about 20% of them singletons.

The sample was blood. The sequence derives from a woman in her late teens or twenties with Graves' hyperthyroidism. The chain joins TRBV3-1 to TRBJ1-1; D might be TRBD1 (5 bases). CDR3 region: CASSQGGIDEAFF. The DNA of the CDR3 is TGTGCCAGCAGCCAAGGGGGGATAGATGAAGCTTTCTTT.